The entry that follows covers one TCR beta chain sequence. Profiling relied on immunoSEQ multiplex PCR, and the TCRdb table lists in-frame clones only, not all of them. The sample holds 2.5 million or so clones, more than 90% seen once. This record belongs to a study of shared clonotypes between healthy human individuals. Sequenced: naive CD4+ T cells sorted from blood. The subset was: CD45RA+ positively selected. The sequence derives from a man between 18 and 29 years old in good health.

CDR3 region: CASGLFPVSTEAFF. For the CDR3, the DNA is TGTGCTAGTGGTTTATTTCCAGTGAGCACTGAAGCTTTCTTT. The chain uses TRBV12-5 and TRBJ1-1; D ambiguous. The CDR3 spans 14 residues. Germline CDR1 reads LGHNT; CDR2 reads FRNRAP. V lost 3 bases and J 4 bases, leaving 12 bases between the germline ends.